The clone carrying this TCR beta chain was found many times. The sample originates from a study of blood T cells in healthy people across ages. A sample-barcoded 5' primer and a J-beta primer mix were used in a second PCR of about 6 to 12 cycles. One entry per CDR3 protein results from TCRdb running MiXCR on the 5' RACE reads. Of 1.5 million to 2 million distinct CDR3 sequences in the sample, roughly 30% were seen once. Germline V gives CDR1 SEHNR, CDR2 FQNEAQ (reference sequence). This CDR3 is built from 13 residues. V was pared by 5 bases and J by 3 bases, with 11 bases between. This clonotype was sampled from a woman in her twenties or thirties in good health. The chain combines TRBV7-9 with TRBJ2-7; D possibly corresponds to TRBD1 (6 bases). The sequenced material came from blood. The CDR3 nucleotides read TGTGCCAGCAGCCGTGGACAGAACTACGAGCAGTACTTC. Translation: CASSRGQNYEQYF.